Below, 26 T cell receptor beta chains from the same sample are listed, as sequenced in a study of radiotherapy plus CTLA-4 blockade in lung cancer. Clones were sequenced by immunoSEQ multiplex PCR, and TCRdb holds only the in-frame ones, with some missing. The sample has 85,000 to 95,000 clones, roughly 85% seen once. The specimen comprised peripheral blood, sampled from a patient treated with radiotherapy plus ipilimumab. The receptors were gathered from a human donor with non-small cell lung cancer that progressed on radiotherapy plus ipilimumab.

This sequence joins TRBV5-6 and TRBJ2-1, with TRBD1 matching over 7 bases. Germline V gene data show CDR1 as SGHDT and CDR2 as YYEEEE. J was trimmed by 1 base and V by 4 bases; bases with no gene match: 5. The CDR3 has 15 amino acids. This chain's CDR3 is CASSITGVSYNEQFF. CDR3 bases: TGTGCCAGCAGCATTACAGGGGTATCCTACAATGAGCAGTTCTTC.

The CDR3 is CASSLVGAGGPQGQFF. CDR3 DNA: TGCGCCAGCAGTCTTGTCGGAGCGGGAGGGCCGCAAGGGCAGTTCTTC. The chain recombines TRBV5-1 with TRBJ2-1; TRBD2 matches at 10 bases. Germline-derived CDR1 and CDR2 are SGHRS and YFSETQ. The CDR3 has 16 amino acids. V lost 5 bases to trimming and J lost 12 bases; unmatched junction nucleotides: 17.

The chain's CDR3 is CASSPEGGRGAFF. For the CDR3, the DNA is TGTGCCAGCTCACCAGAAGGAGGGCGCGGAGCTTTCTTT. The rearrangement links TRBV18 to TRBJ1-1; D is uncertain. The CDR3 contains 13 residues. CDR1 and CDR2 from the germline V gene are KGHSH and LQKENI. The ends were cut back, 2 bases at V and 10 bases at J, with 14 bases in the middle.

This clone has just one count. The J gene is TRBJ1-2, the V gene TRBV6-1; the D gene is possibly TRBD1 (6 bases). The ends were cut back, 9 bases at V and 2 bases at J, with 13 bases in the middle. CDR3 length: 13 residues. Germline CDR1 and CDR2: MNHNS and SASEGT. Here the CDR3 reads CASRDTTNYGYTF. CDR3 bases: TGTGCCAGTCGGGACACCACGAACTATGGCTACACCTTC.

CDR3 in amino acids: CASSLTTDELFF. The CDR3 DNA sequence: TGTGCCAGCAGCTTAACGACGGACGAACTGTTTTTT. V and J are TRBV11-2 and TRBJ1-4; unclear D gene. Trimming removed 2 bases at V and 12 bases at J, with 10 bases between. This CDR3 region has 12 residues. The germline CDR1 and CDR2 sequences are SGHAT and FQNNGV.

This clone has only a few counts. The chain links TRBV7-8 to TRBJ2-7; D remains unclear. The V end was cut by 5 bases, the J end by 0 bases, with 5 bases between. The CDR3 consists of 12 residues. Germline CDR1 SGHVS, CDR2 FQNEAQ. The CDR3 DNA is TGTGCCAGCAGCCCCCACTCCTACGAGCAGTACTTC. Its translation is CASSPHSYEQYF.

The CDR3 spells CAISEQIDQPQHF. CDR3 sequence (DNA): TGTGCCATCAGTGAACAGATCGATCAGCCCCAGCATTTT. The gene calls are TRBV10-3 and TRBJ1-5; D remains ambiguous. CDR1 is ENHRY and CDR2 is SYGVKD in the germline V gene. The CDR3 has 13 residues. V was trimmed by 3 bases and J by 5 bases, leaving 8 bases between them.

The V gene is TRBV28, the J gene TRBJ1-5; no clear D gene. This CDR3 contains 17 residues. V dropped 0 bases and J dropped 0 bases, with 12 bases sitting between them. Germline V gives CDR1 MDHEN, CDR2 SYDVKM. CDR3 residues: CASSLWVGDYSNQPQHF. DNA for the CDR3: TGTGCCAGCAGTTTATGGGTAGGAGATTATAGCAATCAGCCCCAGCATTTT.

This chain uses TRBV9 with TRBJ2-5; D uncertain. The CDR3 runs to 16 residues. V lost 5 bases and J 2 bases, leaving 19 bases between the germline ends. Per germline, CDR1 SGDLS and CDR2 YYNGEE. In DNA form, the CDR3 reads TGTGCCAGCAGTGTAAATTCTGGACGAGCACAAGAGACCCAGTACTTC. Translating it yields CASSVNSGRAQETQYF.

Remarks on this clone: This specimen includes other DNA sequences encoding the same CDR3. The J gene is TRBJ2-7, the V gene TRBV28; the D call may be TRBD1 or TRBD2 (6 bases each). Trimming stripped 3 bases from V and 5 bases from J, with 11 bases between. Looked up from germline, CDR1 is MDHEN and CDR2 is SYDVKM. The CDR3 runs 13 residues. The chain's CDR3 is CASSLGGPNEQYF. CDR3 DNA: TGTGCCAGCAGTTTGGGGGGCCCGAACGAGCAGTACTTC. The entire variable domain, with the rest obtained from reference TRBV28 and TRBJ2-7, is as follows: DVKVTQSSRYLVKRTGEKVFLECVQDMDHENMFWYRQDPGLGLRLIYFSYDVKMKEKGDIPEGYSVSREKKERFSLILESASTNQTSMYLCASSLGGPNEQYFGPGTRLTVT.

V and J are TRBV2 and TRBJ2-7; D is uncertain. Per the germline V gene, CDR1 is SNHLY and CDR2 is FYNNEI. The CDR3 contains 16 residues. Trimming cost V 3 bases and J 0 bases, with 15 bases left between them. CDR3 sequence (DNA): TGTGCCAGCAGTGAGGTCGAGTGGGTGAGCTCCTACGAGCAGTACGTC. Translating gives CASSEVEWVSSYEQYV.

The chain recombines TRBV7-6 with TRBJ2-1; no clear D gene. The CDR3 has 19 residues. Germline CDR1 is SGHVS and CDR2 is FNYEAQ. Deletions cut 5 bases from V and 2 bases from J, with 25 bases between. CDR3 in DNA: TGTGCCAGCAGCGTGAGGAGTCCCGGGCCCCTCACCACCTACAATGAGCAGTTCTTC. It encodes CASSVRSPGPLTTYNEQFF. Together with reference TRBV7-6 and TRBJ2-1, the CDR3 gives the full variable domain: GAGVSQSPRYKVTKRGQDVALRCDPISGHVSLYWYRQALGQGPEFLTYFNYEAQQDKSGLPNDRFSAERPEGSISTLTIQRTEQRDSAMYRCASSVRSPGPLTTYNEQFFGPGTRLTVL.

This clone was seen more than once but under ten times. The chain recombines TRBV5-4 with TRBJ2-6, with a tentative D call TRBD1 (5 bases). The germline CDR1 and CDR2 sequences are SGHNT and YYREEE (reference sequence). V lost 0 bases, J lost 0 bases, and 7 bases lay in between. This CDR3 is 16 amino acids long. CDR3 region: CASSLDRFSGANVLTF. The CDR3 DNA follows: TGTGCCAGCAGCTTGGACAGGTTCTCTGGGGCCAACGTCCTGACTTTC.

This chain links TRBV27 with TRBJ2-5; 7 bases line up with TRBD1. Looked up from germline, CDR1 is MNHEY and CDR2 is SMNVEV (reference sequence). Unmatched junction bases numbered 10, after V lost 2 bases and J lost 7 bases. There are 15 residues in the CDR3. The chain's CDR3 is CASSLQSTGESTQYF. The DNA of the CDR3 is TGTGCCAGCAGTTTACAATCAACAGGGGAGTCGACCCAGTACTTC.

A single count supports this clone. CDR3: CASSLGEGGNFSYEQYV. The CDR3 nucleotides are TGTGCCAGCAGCTTAGGAGAGGGGGGGAACTTCTCCTACGAGCAGTACGTC. The chain recombines TRBV7-6 with TRBJ2-7, with a weak D call TRBD2 (7 bases). Germline V gives CDR1 SGHVS, CDR2 FNYEAQ. The CDR3 sequence is 17 residues long. With 1 base removed from V and 0 bases from J, the gap between germline ends came to 16 bases.

This chain links TRBV18 with TRBJ2-7; 9 bases align to TRBD1. There are 16 residues in the CDR3. V lost 5 bases and J lost 1; bases outside the gene matches: 9. The germline gives CDR1 KGHSH, CDR2 LQKENI. CDR3 residues: CASSSPGTGSSYEQYF. The CDR3, as DNA: TGTGCCAGCTCAAGTCCCGGGACAGGGTCATCCTACGAGCAGTACTTC.

This chain uses TRBV5-4 with TRBJ1-3, with D possibly being TRBD1 (6 bases). The V end lost 4 bases, the J end lost 0 bases, and 11 bases lay between the germline ends. The CDR3 extends over 15 amino acids. Germline V gives CDR1 SGHNT, CDR2 YYREEE (reference sequence). CDR3: CASSGRGISGNTIYF. For the CDR3, the DNA is TGTGCCAGCAGCGGAAGGGGGATCTCTGGAAACACCATATATTTT.

The chain carries TRBV6-6 and TRBJ2-5; D remains ambiguous. This CDR3 comprises 13 residues. The V end lost 4 bases, the J end lost 2 bases, and 8 bases lay between the germline ends. Germline loops: CDR1 MNHNY, CDR2 SVGAGI (reference sequence). The DNA of the CDR3 is TGTGCCAGCAGTTTTACTCCTCAAGAGACCCAGTACTTC. This sequence encodes CASSFTPQETQYF.

The gene calls are TRBV28 and TRBJ1-1, with D perhaps TRBD1 (6 bases). The length of the CDR3 is 15 residues. Trimming took off 7 bases at V and 6 bases at J, with 21 bases between the two ends. Germline V gene data show CDR1 as MDHEN and CDR2 as SYDVKM. The DNA for the CDR3 is TGTGCCAGCATGGTTTTCGTGTGGGGGCGGGCTGAAGCTTTCTTT. This translates into CASMVFVWGRAEAFF. The full variable domain, rest sourced from reference TRBV28 and TRBJ1-1, is DVKVTQSSRYLVKRTGEKVFLECVQDMDHENMFWYRQDPGLGLRLIYFSYDVKMKEKGDIPEGYSVSREKKERFSLILESASTNQTSMYLCASMVFVWGRAEAFFGQGTRLTVV.

The chain joins TRBV9 to TRBJ2-1; 7 bases are a match to TRBD1. The germline V gene has CDR1 SGDLS and CDR2 YYNGEE. The CDR3 has 16 residues. V gave up 4 bases and J gave up 14 bases; unmatched junction bases: 21. The CDR3 nucleotides are TGTGCCAGCAGCCCCGACCCGGGACAGAGCGGATCGGTGAAGTTCTTC. It is translated as CASSPDPGQSGSVKFF.

V gene TRBV5-1 combines with J gene TRBJ2-7, with no clear D. The CDR3 consists of 13 residues. Germline V gives CDR1 SGHRS, CDR2 YFSETQ. The V end lost 3 bases, the J end lost 1 base, and 8 bases lay between the germline ends. CDR3 sequence reads: CASSSSGSYEQYF. As DNA, the CDR3 is TGCGCCAGCAGCTCTTCAGGATCCTACGAGCAGTACTTC. Full variable domain (missing parts from reference TRBV5-1 and TRBJ2-7): KAGVTQTPRYLIKTRGQQVTLSCSPISGHRSVSWYQQTPGQGLQFLFEYFSETQRNKGNFPGRFSGRQFSNSRSEMNVSTLELGDSALYLCASSSSGSYEQYFGPGTRLTVT.

The chain recombines TRBV15 with TRBJ2-3; the D gene is possibly TRBD1 (6 bases). CDR1 LNHNV and CDR2 YYDKDF come from the germline V gene (reference sequence). V lost 0 bases to trimming and J lost 5 bases, with 21 bases between them. The length of the CDR3 is 18 residues. CDR3 sequence reads: CATSRDMEGGPLRDTQYF. The CDR3 DNA reads as TGTGCCACCAGCAGAGATATGGAAGGGGGACCCCTCCGAGATACGCAGTATTTT.

V gene TRBV10-2 combines with J gene TRBJ1-1; D possibly corresponds to TRBD1 (6 bases). Trimming removed 3 bases at V and 6 bases at J, with 11 bases between. The CDR3 length is 13 residues. From germline, CDR1 is WSHSY and CDR2 SAAADI. The CDR3 region has the DNA TGCGCCAGCAGTGATAGGGGGACCTCTGAAGCTTTCTTT. Translation: CASSDRGTSEAFF.

DNA for the CDR3: TGTGCCAGCTCAGCCAAGCCGGGACTAGCGTCGGGCGGGGAGCTGTTTTTT. Translated: CASSAKPGLASGGELFF. The V gene is TRBV18, the J gene TRBJ2-2; 10 positions match TRBD2. This CDR3 is built from 17 residues. Germline V gene lookup returns CDR1 KGHSH and CDR2 LQKENI. J gave up 7 bases and V 5 bases, and 13 bases lay outside the gene matches. The entire variable domain, with the rest obtained from reference TRBV18 and TRBJ2-2, is as follows: NAGVMQNPRHLVRRRGQEARLRCSPMKGHSHVYWYRQLPEEGLKFMVYLQKENIIDESGMPKERFSAEFPKEGPSILRIQQVVRGDSAAYFCASSAKPGLASGGELFFGEGSRLTVL.

The chain links TRBV25-1 to TRBJ1-1, with a weak D call TRBD1 (5 bases). CDR3 length: 16 amino acids. Trimming pared 5 bases from V and 3 bases from J, leaving 19 bases between. CDR1 is MGHDK and CDR2 is SYGVNS in the germline V gene. The CDR3 loop reads CASSSGTLLSYTEAFF. The DNA of the CDR3 is TGTGCCAGCAGTTCCGGGACCCTCCTATCGTACACTGAAGCTTTCTTT.

This chain links TRBV6-6 with TRBJ1-1, with 9 positions matching TRBD1. Trimming cost V 7 bases and J 1 base; bases outside gene matches: 4. The CDR3 length is 14 residues. Germline assignment: CDR1 MNHNY and CDR2 SVGAGI (reference sequence). The CDR3 DNA reads TGTGCCAGCACCAGGGGACAGGGGAACACTGAAGCTTTCTTT. It is translated as CASTRGQGNTEAFF.